This section outlines one T cell receptor beta chain sequence together with its context. This clone has only one observation. Its antigen specificity is not known. Base qualities are not provided; no much larger clone lies one nucleotide away. For each subset, between roughly 10,000 and 100,000 sorted cells were used for genomic DNA extraction with the DNeasy Blood and Tissue Kit. The immunoSEQ service sequenced and mapped the TCRbeta V-J or V-D-J regions, with each sample reaching coverage above 8.5x. The source study handled its data this way. Analysis was limited to productive rearrangements exported from the immunoSEQ Analyzer platform, and clonality was evaluated on the 500 most abundant clones. The Morisita-Horn similarity index and the Jaccard index were used to quantify the overlap in repertoires between populations. Morisita-Horn similarity between CD8 T-cell subset TCR repertoires was measured in over five cancer patients. TCRdb obtained this table from immuneACCESS and retained in-frame rearrangements with V and J assigned. These tables miss some clones; where compared with another copy, unresolved V genes account for less than half of the shortfall, and the remainder is unexplained. The V and J calls and clone size were taken over from that table, and D and trimming were inferred from the DNA. The sample records fewer than 3,000 clones, roughly 85% of which are singletons. The top ten clones comprise 20% to 25% of the sample.

No therapy was being received by patients at the time of sample collection, although prior treatments had ranged from chemotherapy, radiotherapy, surgery and immunotherapy to none. Thawed cells were enriched for T lymphocytes with a negative-selection kit, adding EpCAM beads for tumor-infiltrating lymphocytes. CD8 TIL subsets were FACS-sorted as CD3+CD4-CD8+CD45RA- cells split by CD39 and CD103 expression into DN, SP and DP. After mincing, tumor specimens underwent a 1 h digestion with hyaluronidase, collagenase and DNase, and were then filtered, enriched by Ficoll and cryopreserved. Populations were sorted to about 99% purity on a FACSAria II, and cell pellets were frozen for TCR sequencing without culture. This record comes from a study of CD39 and CD103 CD8 tumor-infiltrating T cells listed by TCRdb under 2018. About the study as a whole: An HPV-positive HNSCC, an HPV-negative HNSCC, an ovarian cancer and a melanoma patient were represented in the repertoire comparisons shown. TCRbeta CDR3 deep sequencing compared repertoires of CD8 TIL subsets defined by CD103 and CD39 with peripheral memory CD8 T cells.

Summary of the overall study and its limitations: DP CD8 TILs appeared more oligoclonal than DN and SP CD8 TILs and blood memory CD8 T cells, with top 30 clonotypes covering roughly 50-90%. DP TIL clonotypes were rarely found in blood or uninvolved lymph node, whereas DN TIL clonotypes largely overlapped peripheral memory CD8 repertoires.

The TCR originated in a human donor with head and neck squamous cell carcinoma. The sequenced sample consisted of CD39- CD103- CD8+ T cells sorted from the tumor. Taken with the paper, the label for cell subset or site translates to: CD103-CD39- double-negative CD45RA- CD8 T cells.

The DNA reads as follows: TGTGCCAGCAGTTCTAGGGGGAGTGACAATGAGCAGTTCTTC. This codes for CASSSRGSDNEQFF. The chain links TRBV6-6 with TRBJ2-1, and perhaps TRBD1 as D gene, on 6 matching bases. From the cysteine through the phenylalanine, the CDR3 covers 14 amino acids. Of the read, only the CDR3 DNA is kept; its 42 bases are in frame from base 1. Between the V and J ends, shortened by 4 bases and 5 bases respectively, the junction contains 12 bases. From a lookup of the germline V gene (reference sequence), CDR1 and CDR2 are MNHNY and SVGAGI.